The 12 T cell receptor beta chains reported below all come from one sample, sequenced in a study of blood T cells in healthy people across ages. A second PCR, run for roughly 7 to 11 cycles, used a sample-barcoded 5' primer plus a J-beta primer mix. TCRdb processed the 5' RACE reads anew with MiXCR; each CDR3 protein has one entry. The repertoire holds 450,000 to 700,000 distinct CDR3 sequences, with roughly a quarter as singletons. Sequences were obtained from blood. The receptor set was obtained from a woman between 65 and 79 years old in good health.

The V gene is TRBV12-3 or TRBV12-4, the J gene TRBJ2-7; 10 nucleotides agree with TRBD2. The V and J ends lost 8 bases and 0 bases, in that order; junction bases with no gene match: 16. The CDR3 is 18 amino acids. In nucleotides, the CDR3 is TGTGCCAGCGGTTCGGGACTAGCGAGGTTTCAGAGCTCCTACGAGCAGTACTTC. It translates to CASGSGLARFQSSYEQYF.

This clonotype was found a few times. The rearrangement links TRBV7-2 to TRBJ2-1; 14 positions agree with TRBD2. Germline CDR1 reads SGHTA; CDR2 reads FQGNSA. V lost 4 bases to trimming and J lost 13 bases; unmatched junction nucleotides: 6. This CDR3 spans 14 amino acids. The CDR3 sequence is CASSSPGLAGGQFF. The CDR3 region has the DNA TGTGCCAGCAGCTCCCCCGGACTAGCGGGGGGTCAGTTCTTC.

This clonotype was counted only a few times. The chain employs TRBV7-3 and TRBJ1-2; no reliable D call. The CDR3 covers 16 residues. V lost 0 bases and J 4 bases, leaving 15 bases between the germline ends. Germline loops: CDR1 SGHTA, CDR2 FQGTGA. This chain's CDR3 is CASSLTSREGFYGYTF. CDR3 DNA: TGTGCCAGCAGCTTAACGTCCCGGGAGGGTTTCTATGGCTACACCTTC. Supplemented by reference TRBV7-3 and TRBJ1-2, the full variable domain reads GAGVSQTPSNKVTEKGKYVELRCDPISGHTALYWYRQSLGQGPEFLIYFQGTGAADDSGLPNDRFFAVRPEGSVSTLKIQRTERGDSAVYLCASSLTSREGFYGYTFGSGTRLTVV.

This clonotype came up a few times. This rearrangement joins TRBV4-2 to TRBJ1-5, with D maybe TRBD1 (5 bases). Per germline, CDR1 LGHNA and CDR2 YNFKEQ. CDR3 length equals 15 residues. Trimming removed 3 bases from V and 0 bases from J, with 9 bases in between. The CDR3 DNA reads TGTGCCAGCAGCCAGACGACAGATAGCAATCAGCCCCAGCATTTT. Its protein product is CASSQTTDSNQPQHF.

The chain combines TRBV20-1 with TRBJ2-5; 8 nucleotides match TRBD2. Per the germline V gene, CDR1 is DFQATT and CDR2 is SNEGSKA (reference sequence). The CDR3 covers 12 residues. V trimming: 0 bases; J trimming: 11 bases; junction bases outside the gene matches: 5. For the CDR3, the DNA is TGCAGTGCTAGAGAATCCCCTAGCGGGCAGTACTTC. Protein: CSARESPSGQYF.

In its sample, this clonotype was seen a few times. This chain uses TRBV9 with TRBJ2-1; a weak D match, TRBD1 (6 bases). The V and J ends lost 5 bases and 0 bases respectively, with 9 bases between them. The CDR3 totals 14 residues. Per the germline V gene, CDR1 is SGDLS and CDR2 is YYNGEE. The CDR3 loop reads CASSRTASYNEQFF. In nucleotides, the CDR3 is TGTGCCAGCAGTCGGACAGCCTCCTACAATGAGCAGTTCTTC.

The chain combines TRBV20-1 with TRBJ2-3; D is uncertain. With 3 bases removed from V and 2 bases from J, the gap between germline ends came to 6 bases. Germline V gene lookup returns CDR1 DFQATT and CDR2 SNEGSKA (reference sequence). The CDR3 extends over 12 amino acids. CDR3 nucleotides: TGCAGTGCTAGCCCGCCCACAGATACGCAGTATTTT. It codes for CSASPPTDTQYF.

About this clonotype itself: This may stem from a read error, because a much larger clone lies one nucleotide away. This chain joins TRBV7-8 and TRBJ2-3; D perhaps matches TRBD2 (6 bases). Trimming cost V 5 bases and J 2 bases, with 8 bases left between them. The CDR3 is 13 amino acids. Germline V lookup: CDR1 SGHVS, CDR2 FQNEAQ. CDR3 bases: TGTGCCAGCAGCCGGGGGATCACAGATACGCAGTATTTT. As protein: CASSRGITDTQYF.

The V and J genes are TRBV12-3 or TRBV12-4 and TRBJ1-1; D is ambiguous. CDR3 length: 14 residues. Between the trimmed V and J ends, which lost 6 bases and 4 bases, there was a span of 15 bases. Written as DNA, the CDR3 is TGTGCCAGCAGCCCCAAGTTGGGTAGCACTGAAGCTTTCTTT. This encodes CASSPKLGSTEAFF.

This clonotype occurred a few times. This sequence joins TRBV12-3 or TRBV12-4 and TRBJ1-2; D gene unclear. V dropped 6 bases and J dropped 8 bases, with 13 bases sitting between them. CDR3 length: 12 residues. CDR3 loop: CASRTGPSGYTF. The CDR3, as DNA: TGTGCCAGCAGGACGGGCCCTTCGGGCTACACCTTC.

This clonotype was seen only once. The chain recombines TRBV20-1 with TRBJ2-7, with D possibly being TRBD1 or TRBD2 (6 bases each). V dropped 6 bases and J dropped 0 bases, with 12 bases sitting between them. Germline CDR1 and CDR2: DFQATT and SNEGSKA (reference sequence). The CDR3 has 13 amino acids. This CDR3 is CSALRGVSYEQYF. In nucleotides, the CDR3 is TGCAGTGCCTTAAGGGGGGTCTCCTACGAGCAGTACTTC.

This clonotype was found a few times. This sequence joins TRBV9 and TRBJ2-5; TRBD1 matches at 8 bases. Germline V gene lookup returns CDR1 SGDLS and CDR2 YYNGEE. V dropped 3 bases and J dropped 5; count of bases not matched to a gene: 12. The CDR3 extends over 16 amino acids. The chain's CDR3 is CASSALRQGFGETQYF. CDR3 in DNA: TGTGCCAGCAGCGCCTTACGACAGGGGTTCGGGGAGACCCAGTACTTC.